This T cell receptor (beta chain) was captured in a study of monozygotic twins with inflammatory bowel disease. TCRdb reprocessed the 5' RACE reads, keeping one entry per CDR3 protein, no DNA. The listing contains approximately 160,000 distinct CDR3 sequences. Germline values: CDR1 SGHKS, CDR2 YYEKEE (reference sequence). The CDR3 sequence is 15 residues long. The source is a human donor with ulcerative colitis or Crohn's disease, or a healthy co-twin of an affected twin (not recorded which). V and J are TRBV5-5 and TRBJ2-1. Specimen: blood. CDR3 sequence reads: CASSLFRSSYNEQFF.